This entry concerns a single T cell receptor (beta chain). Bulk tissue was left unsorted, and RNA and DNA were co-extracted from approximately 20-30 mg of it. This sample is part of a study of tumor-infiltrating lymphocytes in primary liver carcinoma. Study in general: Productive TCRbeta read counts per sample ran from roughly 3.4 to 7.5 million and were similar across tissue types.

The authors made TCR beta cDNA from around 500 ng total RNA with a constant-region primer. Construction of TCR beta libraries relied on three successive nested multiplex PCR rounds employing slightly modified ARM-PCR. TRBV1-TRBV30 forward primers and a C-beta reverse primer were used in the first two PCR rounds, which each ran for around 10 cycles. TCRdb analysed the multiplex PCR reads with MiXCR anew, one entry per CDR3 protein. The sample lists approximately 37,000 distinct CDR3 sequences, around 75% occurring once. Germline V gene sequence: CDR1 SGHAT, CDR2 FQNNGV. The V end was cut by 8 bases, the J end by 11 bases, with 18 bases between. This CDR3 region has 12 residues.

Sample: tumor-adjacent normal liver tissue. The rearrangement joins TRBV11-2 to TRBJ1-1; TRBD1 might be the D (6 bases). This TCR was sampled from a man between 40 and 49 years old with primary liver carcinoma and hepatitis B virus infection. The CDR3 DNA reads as TGTGCCAGCTTACATACAGGGTATAATGCTTTCTTT. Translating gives CASLHTGYNAFF.